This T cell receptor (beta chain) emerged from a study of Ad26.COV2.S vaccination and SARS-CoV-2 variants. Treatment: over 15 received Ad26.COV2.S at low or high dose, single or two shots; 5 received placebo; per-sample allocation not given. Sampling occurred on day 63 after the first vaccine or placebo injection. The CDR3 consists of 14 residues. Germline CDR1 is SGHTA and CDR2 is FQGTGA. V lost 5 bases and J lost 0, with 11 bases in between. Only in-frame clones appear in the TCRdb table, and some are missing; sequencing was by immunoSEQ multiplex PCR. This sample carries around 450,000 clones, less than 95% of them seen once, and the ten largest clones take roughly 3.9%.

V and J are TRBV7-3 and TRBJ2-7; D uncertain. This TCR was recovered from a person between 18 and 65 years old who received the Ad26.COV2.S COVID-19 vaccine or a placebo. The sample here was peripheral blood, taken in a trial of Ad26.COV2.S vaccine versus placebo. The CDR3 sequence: CASSPTDSSYEQYF. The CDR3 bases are TGTGCCAGCAGCCCAACGGATAGCTCCTACGAGCAGTACTTC.